The present TCR beta chain was sequenced within a study of OX40 agonist ivuxolimab in advanced cancers. For the study at large: Six ivuxolimab dose levels, 0.01 to 10 mg/kg, were given intravenously every 2 weeks. Patients assigned to dose escalation were diagnosed with hepatocellular carcinoma, melanoma, renal cell or head and neck cancer. Cohort: approximately 83% men, mean age about 62, aged roughly 23 to 79. The study, taken as a whole, reports: Mean expanded clone counts were higher in CD8+ than CD4+ T cells.

A word on this clone: Its antigen is currently unknown.

The J segment lost 5 bases and the V segment lost 2 bases, leaving 8 bases of the junction unmatched. This CDR3 has 14 residues. Germline assignment: CDR1 GTSNPN and CDR2 SVGIG (reference sequence). Clones were read by immunoSEQ multiplex PCR, and TCRdb kept only the in-frame ones, dropping some. The sample has more than 95,000 clones, roughly 90% seen once. The TCR was taken from an adult with an advanced solid tumor such as melanoma, head and neck, liver or kidney cancer. The sample was CD4+ or CD8+ T cells sorted from blood, taken in a trial of the OX40 agonist ivuxolimab. This chain uses TRBV30 with TRBJ2-5, with 7 bases that match TRBD2. The CDR3 protein is CAWSIRLAGETQYF. DNA for the CDR3: TGTGCCTGGAGTATAAGACTAGCTGGTGAGACCCAGTACTTC.